This TCR beta chain was retrieved from a study of cytomegalovirus exposure and HLA in healthy donors. Broader study findings: Later analysis identified several of the most significant clusters that appeared linked to common viral pathogens. Reported findings show TCR beta sequences accurately forecast HLA-A and HLA-B alleles in most subjects. In a later analysis, HLA-associated TCR beta chains were more clonally expanded than equally common others.

Unrecorded immune exposures were likely, despite nominal health at sampling. As regards this clone: Its antigen is currently unknown.

Vbeta (60) and Jbeta (13) primers were used in the PCR. TCRdb's table, derived via immunoSEQ multiplex PCR, lists solely in-frame clones and lacks some. The sample shows some 130,000 clones, 76% of them seen only once. The sequenced material came from PBMCs. This sequence was found in a female donor in good health and CMV-seropositive.

The CDR3 sequence is CASSDGTGGNEQFF. DNA for the CDR3: TGCGCCAGCAGCGACGGGACAGGGGGGAATGAGCAGTTCTTC. The chain recombines TRBV5-1 with TRBJ2-1; 11 bases fit TRBD1. This CDR3 region has 14 residues. The ends lost 4 bases at V and 7 bases at J; junction bases unmatched: 4. Germline V gives CDR1 SGHRS, CDR2 YFSETQ. Supplemented by reference TRBV5-1 and TRBJ2-1, the full variable domain reads KAGVTQTPRYLIKTRGQQVTLSCSPISGHRSVSWYQQTPGQGLQFLFEYFSETQRNKGNFPGRFSGRQFSNSRSEMNVSTLELGDSALYLCASSDGTGGNEQFFGPGTRLTVL.